Each of the 12 T cell receptor beta chains below was sequenced from the same sample in a study of blood T cells in healthy people across ages. Using a J-beta primer mix together with a sample-barcoded 5' primer, a second PCR was run for roughly 6 to 11 cycles. TCRdb processed the 5' RACE reads anew with MiXCR; each CDR3 protein has one entry. The sample includes approximately 800,000 distinct CDR3 sequences, roughly 25% of them seen just once. These data also formed part of another study, on T cells of mothers and their children.

Sequenced material: blood. The receptors here all came from a boy younger than 18 in good health.

This chain links TRBV19 with TRBJ1-2; D perhaps matches TRBD1 (6 bases). This CDR3 contains 14 residues. Germline V lookup: CDR1 LNHDA, CDR2 SQIVND (reference sequence). V was shortened by 5 bases and J by 4 bases, with 14 bases between the two germline ends. The CDR3 loop is CASSVGQGIYGYTF. The CDR3 DNA reads as TGTGCCAGTAGTGTCGGGCAGGGGATCTATGGCTACACCTTC.

V and J are TRBV11-2 and TRBJ1-1; the match to TRBD1 covers 9 bases. The germline V gene has CDR1 SGHAT and CDR2 FQNNGV. The CDR3 length is 16 residues. V lost 6 bases to trimming and J lost 3 bases; unmatched junction nucleotides: 11. The CDR3 spells CASSSGQGLRYTEAFF. The CDR3 DNA is TGTGCCAGCAGTTCAGGACAGGGGTTGAGGTACACTGAAGCTTTCTTT.

This clonotype was seen a handful of times. The V and J genes are TRBV29-1 and TRBJ2-4; a possible D gene is TRBD2 (6 bases). This CDR3 comprises 13 residues. The V gene lost 1 base and the J gene lost 6 bases, with 10 bases spanning the gap. Per the germline V gene, CDR1 is SQVTM and CDR2 is ANQGSEA. CDR3 bases: TGCAGCGTTGAAGTAGGAGGGATAAACATTCAGTACTTC. Translation gives CSVEVGGINIQYF.

This clonotype was seen a few times. This chain uses TRBV5-4 with TRBJ2-1; 8 nucleotides align to TRBD2. This CDR3 is 15 amino acids long. The V gene's germline CDR1 is SGHNT and CDR2 YYREEE (reference sequence). Losses at the gene ends were 4 bases for V and 2 bases for J; bases not matched to a gene: 5. CDR3 DNA sequence: TGTGCCAGCAGCCCAACGGGGGGGGCCTACAATGAGCAGTTCTTC. Translated: CASSPTGGAYNEQFF.

V is TRBV14 and J is TRBJ2-7, with D perhaps TRBD1 or TRBD2 (5 bases each). The germline V and J ends were trimmed by 0 bases and 5 bases, with 11 bases remaining between them. In germline, CDR1 is SGHDN, CDR2 FVKESK. The CDR3 spans 14 residues. The CDR3 loop reads CASSQDLGVNEQYF. The DNA for the CDR3 is TGTGCCAGCAGCCAAGATCTGGGGGTGAACGAGCAGTACTTC.

This clonotype has just a few counts. Germline and junction disagree at one end, which may indicate a read error. The rearrangement links TRBV12-3 or TRBV12-4 to TRBJ2-5; the match to TRBD2 covers 8 bases. The CDR3 sequence is 17 residues long. The CDR3 nucleotides are TGTGCCCGCAGCCCTCAGACGGGGGGGCCAACTCAGGAGACCCAGTACTTC. It codes for CARSPQTGGPTQETQYF.

V and J are TRBV9 and TRBJ2-5; no reliable D call. The DNA end favors TRBJ2-1, so the J call may be wrong. This CDR3 contains 13 residues. The germline V gene encodes CDR1 SGDLS and CDR2 YYNGEE. The CDR3 DNA reads TGTGCCAGCAGCGTAGCGGACTACAATGAGCAGTTCTTC. This sequence encodes CASSVADYNEQFF.

A note on this clonotype: A read error may account for a junction end that differs from germline. V is TRBV11-1 and J is TRBJ2-1; TRBD1 agrees at 8 bases. The CDR3 runs to 16 residues. Per germline, CDR1 SGHAT and CDR2 FQDESV (reference sequence). The CDR3 nucleotides read TGTGCCAGCAGCATAGCACCGGGACAGGTATACAATGAGCAGTTCTTC. It is translated as CASSIAPGQVYNEQFF.

This clonotype turned up a few times. The chain uses TRBV20-1 and TRBJ2-2; D unresolved. With 2 bases removed from V and 0 bases from J, the gap between germline ends came to 13 bases. CDR1 and CDR2 from the germline V gene are DFQATT and SNEGSKA (reference sequence). CDR3 length equals 16 residues. The CDR3 coding sequence is TGCAGTGCTAGACTACCAGGACGGCCGAACACCGGGGAGCTGTTTTTT. This codes for CSARLPGRPNTGELFF.

V is TRBV11-2 and J is TRBJ1-4; D is unclear. The V gene lost 3 bases and the J gene lost 7 bases, with 15 bases spanning the gap. The CDR3 has 15 amino acids. Per germline, CDR1 SGHAT and CDR2 FQNNGV. Here the CDR3 DNA reads TGTGCCAGCAGCTTTAATCCCAGGATATCTGAAAAACTGTTTTTT. As protein: CASSFNPRISEKLFF.

The J gene is TRBJ1-1, the V gene TRBV20-1, with D perhaps matching TRBD1 (5 bases). The CDR3 runs to 14 residues. Trimming pared 1 base from V and 1 base from J, leaving 10 bases between. Germline lookup yields CDR1 DFQATT and CDR2 SNEGSKA (reference sequence). The CDR3 protein is CSARGIGTNTEAFF. DNA of the CDR3: TGCAGTGCTAGAGGAATAGGGACGAACACTGAAGCTTTCTTT.

This clonotype appeared a few times. Its ends do not fully match the called genes, so a read error is possible. The rearrangement links TRBV4-2 to TRBJ1-2, with 8 positions matching TRBD1. The germline gives CDR1 LGHNA, CDR2 YNFKEQ. This CDR3 spans 15 amino acids. This CDR3 is CASSPDRVGQDGCTF. The CDR3 nucleotides read TGTGCCAGCAGCCCAGACAGGGTGGGACAGGATGGCTGCACCTTC.